This T cell receptor beta chain was identified during a study of blood T cells in healthy people across ages. Findings and limits, study-wide: A roughly linear age-dependent decrease characterized TCR beta diversity per million T cells. Both naive CD4+ cell counts and diversity were greater in long-lived donors than in aged donors.

A note on this clonotype: As yet, its antigen is unknown.

Per sample, a minimum of 6.5 million PBMCs were isolated. Primed by a sample-barcoded 5' primer and a J-beta primer mix, a second PCR proceeded for 7 to 11 cycles. TCRdb called the 5' RACE reads again in MiXCR, with one record for every CDR3 protein. The sample holds fewer than 700,000 distinct CDR3 sequences, 40% to 45% seen once. Sequencing was carried out using blood. This TCR came from a man older than 75 in good health.

The DNA of the CDR3 is TGCAGTGCTAGAAGGACAGGCCTCCCAGATACGCAGTATTTT. It codes for CSARRTGLPDTQYF. The chain recombines TRBV20-1 with TRBJ2-3; 7 bases are shared with TRBD1. This CDR3 has 14 amino acids. The germline V gene encodes CDR1 DFQATT and CDR2 SNEGSKA (reference sequence). V gave up 2 bases and J gave up 4 bases; unmatched junction bases: 6.